This TCR beta chain was identified in a study of Graves' ophthalmopathy and Graves' hyperthyroidism. Study at large: Prior to any treatment, peripheral blood was collected at the time of initial diagnosis. Study-wide results and caveats: Ophthalmopathy was separated from stable hyperthyroidism by a 13-signature model with 87.88% sensitivity and over 75% specificity. Most thyroid-expanded clonotypes exceeding 0.001 frequency were also found in blood.

Scientists amplified the TCR beta CDR3 regions from RNA transcripts. In the first round, RT-PCR was carried out with HTBI primers, and a multiplex PCR formed the second round. TCRdb recomputed calls from the multiplex PCR reads with MiXCR, one row per CDR3 protein. The data show 650,000 to 900,000 distinct CDR3 sequences, with around 40% seen just once and approximately 43% held by the top ten. Germline V lookup: CDR1 LNHDA, CDR2 SQIVND (reference sequence). The CDR3 sequence is 15 residues long. V was pared by 3 bases and J by 0 bases, with 1 base of the junction left unmatched. Concerning this clonotype itself: The antigen remains unidentified.

The source is an adult man with Graves' ophthalmopathy. Material for sequencing was peripheral blood. The chain recombines TRBV19 with TRBJ2-2; 7 nucleotides align to TRBD1. CDR3 sequence (DNA): TGTGCCAGTAGTATCGGGACAGCGAACACCGGGGAGCTGTTTTTT. It translates to CASSIGTANTGELFF.